This passage covers 19 T cell receptor beta chains from one sample sequenced in a study of blood T cell repertoires in COVID-19. Data came from immunoSEQ multiplex PCR; TCRdb stores just in-frame clones and leaves some out. The sample shows 40,000 to 45,000 clones, around 92% of them seen only once. The source material was peripheral blood. The receptor set was obtained from a human donor in a cohort sampled during active COVID-19.

The chain is built from TRBV28 and TRBJ2-7; D possibly corresponds to TRBD2 (5 bases). The CDR3 length is 11 residues. Germline V gene sequence: CDR1 MDHEN, CDR2 SYDVKM. V lost 6 bases to trimming and J lost 3 bases, with 6 bases between them. The CDR3 DNA reads TGTGCCAGCAGGGAGGACTACGAGCAGTACTTC. This translates into CASREDYEQYF.

The chain couples TRBV9 to TRBJ1-1; D is possibly TRBD1 (5 bases). The CDR3 has 14 residues. Between the trimmed V and J ends, which lost 2 bases and 7 bases, there was a span of 15 bases. Germline assignment: CDR1 SGDLS and CDR2 YYNGEE. The CDR3 spells CASSVIGGDNEAFF. The DNA of the CDR3 is TGTGCCAGCAGCGTTATCGGGGGTGATAATGAAGCTTTCTTT. The full variable domain, rest sourced from reference TRBV9 and TRBJ1-1, is DSGVTQTPKHLITATGQRVTLRCSPRSGDLSVYWYQQSLDQGLQFLIQYYNGEERAKGNILERFSAQQFPDLHSELNLSSLELGDSALYFCASSVIGGDNEAFFGQGTRLTVV.

The CDR3 spells CASSSLVQGPQHF. DNA of the CDR3: TGTGCCAGCAGTTCCTTAGTGCAGGGGCCCCAGCATTTT. The rearrangement joins TRBV6-5 to TRBJ1-5; D is perhaps TRBD1 (5 bases). The CDR3 has 13 amino acids. Germline V gene lookup returns CDR1 MNHEY and CDR2 SVGAGI. Trimming removed 4 bases from V and 9 bases from J, with 13 bases in between.

This clone was seen a single time. J is TRBJ2-4 and V is TRBV3-1 (or the pseudogene TRBV3-2); 15 positions match TRBD2. Germline lookup yields CDR1 LGHDT and CDR2 YNNKEL (reference sequence). J was trimmed by 0 bases and V by 0 bases; bases with no gene match: 3. This CDR3 is 19 amino acids long. The CDR3 protein is CASSQDGTSGRLAKNIQYF. CDR3 DNA: TGTGCCAGCAGCCAAGATGGGACTAGCGGGAGGCTAGCCAAAAACATTCAGTACTTC.

This chain connects TRBV5-1 to TRBJ1-3; D ambiguous. CDR3 length equals 16 residues. V lost 3 bases and J lost 0, with 13 bases in between. In germline, CDR1 is SGHRS, CDR2 YFSETQ. CDR3: CASSYWTGTSGNTIYF. CDR3 sequence (DNA): TGCGCCAGCAGCTACTGGACGGGAACCTCTGGAAACACCATATATTTT.

In this sample, this clone turned up once. The chain is built from TRBV4-1 and TRBJ2-7; D might be TRBD2 (5 bases). The CDR3 runs 14 residues. Germline V CDR1 and CDR2: MGHRA, YSYEKL. V was clipped by 1 base and J by 3 bases, with 10 bases between them. CDR3 DNA sequence: TGCGCCAGCAGCCAAGTAGGTAGCGACTACGAGCAGTACTTC. It is translated as CASSQVGSDYEQYF.

This sequence joins TRBV3-1 (or the pseudogene TRBV3-2) and TRBJ1-2; the D is unclear. The V and J ends lost 3 bases and 7 bases respectively, with 9 bases between them. The CDR3 has 12 residues. The germline V gene has CDR1 LGHDT and CDR2 YNNKEL (reference sequence). CDR3: CASSQGRLGYTF. The CDR3 region has the DNA TGTGCCAGCAGCCAGGGGAGACTTGGCTACACCTTC.

This rearrangement joins TRBV27 to TRBJ2-3; TRBD1 matches 9 bases. There are 15 residues in the CDR3. Per germline, CDR1 MNHEY and CDR2 SMNVEV (reference sequence). The V gene end was trimmed by 6 bases and the J gene end by 5 bases; junction bases not matched to a gene: 9. CDR3 residues: CASRPGQGIGDTQYF. CDR3 DNA sequence: TGTGCCAGCAGGCCGGGACAGGGAATAGGAGATACGCAGTATTTT.

CDR3 nucleotides: TGCGCCAGCAGCGTCTCCGCGGGGTCAACCTACGAGCAGTACTTC. Residues: CASSVSAGSTYEQYF. The chain has TRBV5-1 and TRBJ2-7; tentatively, D is TRBD2 (6 bases). The CDR3 runs to 15 residues. Germline assignment: CDR1 SGHRS and CDR2 YFSETQ. V was cut by 4 bases and J by 2 bases, with 16 bases left in between.

As to this clone: With a much larger clone just one base away, this may be a read error. Other nucleotide sequences from this sample produce the same CDR3. The V call is TRBV7-9, the J call TRBJ2-7; possibly TRBD1 for D (8 bases). CDR3 length: 14 amino acids. The germline V and J ends were trimmed by 4 bases and 7 bases, with 17 bases remaining between them. CDR1 and CDR2 (germline): SEHNR, FQNEAQ (reference sequence). The DNA of the CDR3 is TGTGCCAGCAGCTCACAGGGGGGGCTAGGGGAGCAGTACTTC. Its protein is CASSSQGGLGEQYF. Supplemented by reference TRBV7-9 and TRBJ2-7, the full variable domain reads DTGVSQNPRHKITKRGQNVTFRCDPISEHNRLYWYRQTLGQGPEFLTYFQNEAQLEKSRLLSDRFSAERPKGSFSTLEIQRTEQGDSAMYLCASSSQGGLGEQYFGPGTRLTVT.

The chain couples TRBV7-6 to TRBJ2-5; 14 bases match TRBD2. The V gene end was trimmed by 5 bases and the J gene end by 4 bases; junction bases not matched to a gene: 3. This CDR3 comprises 15 residues. Germline CDR1 and CDR2: SGHVS and FNYEAQ. CDR3 protein: CASSPGLAGGETQYF. For the CDR3, the DNA is TGTGCCAGCAGCCCCGGACTAGCGGGAGGAGAGACCCAGTACTTC.

CDR3 bases: TGTGCCAGCGCCTCGACAGTAACCTACGAGCAGTACTTC. Encoded protein: CASASTVTYEQYF. The chain has TRBV27 and TRBJ2-7; TRBD1 is a possible D gene (5 bases). The CDR3 sequence is 13 residues long. Trimming pared 8 bases from V and 2 bases from J, leaving 13 bases between. Germline V gene data show CDR1 as MNHEY and CDR2 as SMNVEV (reference sequence).

Only a few counts were recorded for this clone. As DNA, the CDR3 is TGCGCCAGCAGCCAAGGCCTCGGGGGATACAATGAGCAGTTCTTC. Translated, it gives CASSQGLGGYNEQFF. The rearrangement joins TRBV4-1 to TRBJ2-1; tentative D call: TRBD2 (6 bases). CDR1 and CDR2 (germline): MGHRA, YSYEKL. The CDR3 runs to 15 residues. Trimming pared 1 base from V and 4 bases from J, leaving 11 bases between.

The J gene is TRBJ1-2, the V gene TRBV15; the D is unclear. Germline CDR1 reads LNHNV; CDR2 reads YYDKDF (reference sequence). The CDR3 loop spans 13 amino acids. Trimming removed 0 bases at V and 8 bases at J, with 10 bases between. Here the CDR3 reads CATSRDSLYGYTF. DNA of the CDR3: TGTGCCACCAGCAGAGATTCCCTATACGGCTACACCTTC. The whole variable domain, filled in from reference TRBV15 and TRBJ1-2, reads DAMVIQNPRYQVTQFGKPVTLSCSQTLNHNVMYWYQQKSSQAPKLLFHYYDKDFNNEADTPDNFQSRRPNTSFCFLDIRSPGLGDTAMYLCATSRDSLYGYTFGSGTRLTVV.

This chain connects TRBV2 to TRBJ2-2, with D unresolved. Germline CDR1 reads SNHLY; CDR2 reads FYNNEI. The CDR3 covers 14 residues. V lost 3 bases and J lost 1, with 6 bases in between. The CDR3, as DNA: TGTGCCAGCAGTGAGTTAGTGAACACCGGGGAGCTGTTTTTT. Amino acids: CASSELVNTGELFF.

This sequence joins TRBV28 and TRBJ1-1; D perhaps matches TRBD1 (6 bases). The CDR3 runs to 13 residues. CDR1 and CDR2 (germline): MDHEN, SYDVKM. The V gene lost 2 bases and the J gene lost 5 bases, with 9 bases spanning the gap. Here the CDR3 reads CASSLRGGTEAFF. CDR3 coding DNA: TGTGCCAGCAGTTTAAGGGGGGGAACTGAAGCTTTCTTT.

This chain joins TRBV6-2 or TRBV6-3 and TRBJ1-2; 7 bases align to TRBD1. With V trimmed by 1 base and J by 9 bases, 8 bases remained unmatched. Germline V gene data show CDR1 as MNHEY and CDR2 as SVGEGT. The CDR3 has 14 amino acids. The CDR3 region is CASSYFPQQGSYTF. The DNA for the CDR3 is TGTGCCAGCAGTTACTTCCCTCAACAGGGGAGCTACACCTTC.

This clone was observed once. V gene TRBV7-9 combines with J gene TRBJ2-7, with D possibly being TRBD1 (6 bases). The CDR3 consists of 15 residues. Germline V gene lookup returns CDR1 SEHNR and CDR2 FQNEAQ (reference sequence). V lost 5 bases to trimming and J lost 3 bases, with 17 bases between them. This CDR3 is CASSKTGNRGYEQYF. As DNA, the CDR3 is TGTGCCAGCAGCAAGACAGGCAATAGAGGCTACGAGCAGTACTTC.

V and J are TRBV9 and TRBJ2-7, with TRBD2 identical over 8 bases. Trimming cost V 4 bases and J 0 bases; bases outside gene matches: 24. Germline CDR1 reads SGDLS; CDR2 reads YYNGEE. The CDR3 runs 21 residues. The CDR3 nucleotides read TGTGCCAGCAGCCCTCCCCGTGGGGACGGAACAGCGGGAGCCGCCTCCTACGAGCAGTACTTC. Translated: CASSPPRGDGTAGAASYEQYF.